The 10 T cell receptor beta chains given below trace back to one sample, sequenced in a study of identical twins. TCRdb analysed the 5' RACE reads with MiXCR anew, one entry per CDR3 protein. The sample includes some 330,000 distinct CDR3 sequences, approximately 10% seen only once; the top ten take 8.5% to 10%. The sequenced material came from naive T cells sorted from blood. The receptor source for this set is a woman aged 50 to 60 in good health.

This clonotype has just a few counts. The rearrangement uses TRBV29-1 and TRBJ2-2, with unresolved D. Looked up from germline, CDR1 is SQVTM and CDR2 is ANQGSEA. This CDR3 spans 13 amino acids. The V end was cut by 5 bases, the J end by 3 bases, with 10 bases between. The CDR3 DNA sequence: TGCAGCGTTTCTAGACCGTACACCGGGGAGCTGTTTTTT. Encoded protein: CSVSRPYTGELFF.

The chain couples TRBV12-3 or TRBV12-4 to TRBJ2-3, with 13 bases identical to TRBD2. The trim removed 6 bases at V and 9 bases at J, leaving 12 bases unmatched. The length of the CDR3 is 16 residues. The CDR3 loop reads CASRSTSGGARGTQYF. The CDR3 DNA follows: TGTGCCAGCAGATCCACTAGCGGGGGGGCTCGGGGGACGCAGTATTTT.

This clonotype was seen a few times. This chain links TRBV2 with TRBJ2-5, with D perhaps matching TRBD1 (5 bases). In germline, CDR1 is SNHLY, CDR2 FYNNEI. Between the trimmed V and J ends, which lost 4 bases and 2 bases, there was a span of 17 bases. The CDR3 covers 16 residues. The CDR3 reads CASSAITLTAQETQYF. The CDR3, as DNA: TGTGCCAGCAGTGCGATAACCCTGACAGCTCAAGAGACCCAGTACTTC.

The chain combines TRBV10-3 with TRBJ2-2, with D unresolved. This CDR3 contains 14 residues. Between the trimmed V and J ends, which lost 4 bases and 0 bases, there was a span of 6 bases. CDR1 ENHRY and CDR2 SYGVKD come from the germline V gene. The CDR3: CAISAVPNTGELFF. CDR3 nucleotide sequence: TGTGCCATCAGTGCGGTCCCGAACACCGGGGAGCTGTTTTTT.

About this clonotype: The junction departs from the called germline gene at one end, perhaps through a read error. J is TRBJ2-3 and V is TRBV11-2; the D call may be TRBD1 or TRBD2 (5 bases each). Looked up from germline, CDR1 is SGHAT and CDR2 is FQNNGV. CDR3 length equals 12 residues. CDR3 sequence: CASSLWNGGDVF. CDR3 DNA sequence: TGTGCCAGCAGCTTATGGAATGGGGGTGACGTTTTT.

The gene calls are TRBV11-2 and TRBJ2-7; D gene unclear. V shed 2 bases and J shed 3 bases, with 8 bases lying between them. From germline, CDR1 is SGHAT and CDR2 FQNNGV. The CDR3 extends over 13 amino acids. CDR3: CASSLPDYYEQYF. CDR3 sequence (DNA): TGTGCCAGCAGCTTACCGGATTACTACGAGCAGTACTTC.

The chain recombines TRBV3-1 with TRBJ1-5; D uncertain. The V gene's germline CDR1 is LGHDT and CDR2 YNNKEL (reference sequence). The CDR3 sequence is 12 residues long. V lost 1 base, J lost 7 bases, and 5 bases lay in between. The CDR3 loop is CASSQAQQPQHF. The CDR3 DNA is TGTGCCAGCAGCCAAGCCCAACAGCCCCAGCATTTT. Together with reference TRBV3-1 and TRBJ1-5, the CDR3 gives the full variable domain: DTAVSQTPKYLVTQMGNDKSIKCEQNLGHDTMYWYKQDSKKFLKIMFSYNNKELIINETVPNRFSPKSPDKAHLNLHINSLELGDSAVYFCASSQAQQPQHFGDGTRLSIL.

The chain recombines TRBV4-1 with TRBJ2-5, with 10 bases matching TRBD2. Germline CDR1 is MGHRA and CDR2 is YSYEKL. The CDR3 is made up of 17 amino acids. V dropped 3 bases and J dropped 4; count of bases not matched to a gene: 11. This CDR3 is CASSQETGTSVSETQYF. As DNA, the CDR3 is TGCGCCAGCAGCCAGGAGACCGGGACTAGCGTCTCAGAGACCCAGTACTTC.

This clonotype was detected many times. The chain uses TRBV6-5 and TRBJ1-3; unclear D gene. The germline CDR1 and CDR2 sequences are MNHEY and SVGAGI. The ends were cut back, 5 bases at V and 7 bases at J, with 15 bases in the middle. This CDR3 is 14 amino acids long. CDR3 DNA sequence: TGTGCCAGCAGTCCACCCCCGGGCGGCAACACCATATATTTT. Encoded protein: CASSPPPGGNTIYF.

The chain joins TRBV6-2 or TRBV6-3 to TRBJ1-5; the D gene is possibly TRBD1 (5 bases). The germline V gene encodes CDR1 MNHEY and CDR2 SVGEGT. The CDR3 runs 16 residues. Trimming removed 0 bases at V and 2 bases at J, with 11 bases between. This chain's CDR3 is CASSYSSRGGNQPQHF. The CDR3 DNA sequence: TGTGCCAGCAGTTACTCCTCGCGGGGGGGCAATCAGCCCCAGCATTTT.